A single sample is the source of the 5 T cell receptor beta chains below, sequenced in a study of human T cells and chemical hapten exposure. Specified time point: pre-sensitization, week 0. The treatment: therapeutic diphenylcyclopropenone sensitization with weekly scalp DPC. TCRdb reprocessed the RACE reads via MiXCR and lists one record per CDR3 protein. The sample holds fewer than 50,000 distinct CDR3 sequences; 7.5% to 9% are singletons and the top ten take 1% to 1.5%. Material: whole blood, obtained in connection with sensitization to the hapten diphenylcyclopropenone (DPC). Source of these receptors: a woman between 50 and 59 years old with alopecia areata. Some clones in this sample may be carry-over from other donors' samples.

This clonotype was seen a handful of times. The CDR3 loop is CASSPRSAGGLADTQYF. As DNA, the CDR3 is TGTGCCAGCTCACCACGATCGGCGGGAGGTCTCGCAGATACGCAGTATTTT. The chain has TRBV18 and TRBJ2-3; 8 bases fit TRBD2. V lost 1 base and J lost 4; bases outside the gene matches: 10. The CDR3 has 17 residues. Germline assignment: CDR1 KGHSH and CDR2 LQKENI.

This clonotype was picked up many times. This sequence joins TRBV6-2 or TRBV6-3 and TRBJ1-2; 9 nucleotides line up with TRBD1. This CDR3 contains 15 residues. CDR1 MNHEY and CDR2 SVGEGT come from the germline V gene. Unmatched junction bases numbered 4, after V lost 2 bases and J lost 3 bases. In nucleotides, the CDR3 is TGTGCCAGCAGTTACGAACAGGGGGCCTACTATGGCTACACCTTC. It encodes CASSYEQGAYYGYTF.

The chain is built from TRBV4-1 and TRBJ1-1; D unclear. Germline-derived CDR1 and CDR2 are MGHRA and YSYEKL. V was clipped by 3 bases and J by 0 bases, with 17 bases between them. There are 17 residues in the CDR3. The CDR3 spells CASSQDFRRIMNTEAFF. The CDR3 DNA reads TGCGCCAGCAGCCAGGACTTCCGCCGTATCATGAACACTGAAGCTTTCTTT.

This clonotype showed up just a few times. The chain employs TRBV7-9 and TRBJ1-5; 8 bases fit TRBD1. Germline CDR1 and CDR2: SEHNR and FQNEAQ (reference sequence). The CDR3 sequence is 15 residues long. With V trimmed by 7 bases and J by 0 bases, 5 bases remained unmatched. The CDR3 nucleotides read TGTGCCAGCACCCTGACAGGGGATAGCAATCAGCCCCAGCATTTT. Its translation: CASTLTGDSNQPQHF.

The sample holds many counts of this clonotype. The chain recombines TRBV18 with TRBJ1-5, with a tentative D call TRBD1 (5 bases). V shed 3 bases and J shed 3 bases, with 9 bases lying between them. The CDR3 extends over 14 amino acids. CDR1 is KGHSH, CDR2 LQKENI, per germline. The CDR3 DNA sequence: TGTGCCAGCTCACCGGGACTGAACAATCAGCCCCAGCATTTT. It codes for CASSPGLNNQPQHF.